The entry below describes one T cell receptor (beta chain). The ends were cut back, 7 bases at V and 0 bases at J, with 8 bases in the middle. The CDR3 spans 13 residues. Germline V gene data show CDR1 as MGHDK and CDR2 as SYGVNS. This sample stems from a study of cytomegalovirus exposure and HLA in healthy donors. 60 Vbeta and 13 Jbeta primers were used in PCR. Assay used: immunoSEQ multiplex PCR; TCRdb lists only in-frame clones, some missing. The sample lists some 200,000 clones; about four fifths were seen once. Sample: PBMCs. This sequence originates from a girl aged 5-17 years in good health and CMV-seropositive. This sequence joins TRBV25-1 and TRBJ2-3; D is undetermined. This CDR3 is CASTPQSTDTQYF. DNA for the CDR3: TGTGCCAGCACCCCACAGAGCACAGATACGCAGTATTTT.